This T cell receptor (beta chain) came from a study of cytomegalovirus exposure and HLA in healthy donors. Across the study: The 90 to 150 validation repertoires and the roughly 670 first-cohort repertoires shared a platform, a later analysis reported.

Here immunoSEQ multiplex PCR was the method, and the copy in TCRdb shows in-frame clones only, minus some. The sample yields about 120,000 clones, about 91% seen once. CDR3 size: 15 residues. The germline V and J ends were trimmed by 7 bases and 5 bases, with 19 bases remaining between them. Germline CDR1 is SGHRS and CDR2 is YFSETQ. The specimen sequenced was PBMCs. J is TRBJ2-1 and V is TRBV5-1, with D perhaps TRBD2 (7 bases). The receptor comes from a man aged 18-30 years in good health and CMV-seronegative. The CDR3 sequence is CASFEWGGLNNEQFF. The CDR3 nucleotides are TGCGCCAGCTTTGAGTGGGGGGGCCTGAACAATGAGCAGTTCTTC.